The present entry profiles one T cell receptor (beta chain) with its context. Its antigen is not known. The data derive from a study of vaccination effects on CD4 cells after COVID-19. Assay: immunoSEQ multiplex PCR; the TCRdb copy retains only in-frame clones and omits some. The sample comprises about 45,000 clones, 75% of which are singletons, and approximately 28% rests with the top ten. The CDR3 is made up of 13 amino acids. Germline CDR1 SNHLY, CDR2 FYNNEI. The germline V and J ends were trimmed by 2 bases and 3 bases, with 7 bases remaining between them. The ViraFEST assay expanded antigen-specific CD4+ T cells with viral peptide pools before sequencing. Cultured cells yielded isolated CD4+ T cells after nine to ten days. SARS-CoV-2 infection was confirmed by PCR in the person between March and December 2020.

The sample in question was CD4+ T cells from PBMCs cultured with a peptide pool, obtained before COVID-19 vaccination. This TCR derives from a human donor who had a prior SARS-CoV-2 infection. The V call is TRBV2, the J call TRBJ1-1, with D unresolved. The CDR3: CASSERAYTEAFF. The CDR3 DNA reads as TGTGCCAGCAGTGAAAGGGCCTACACTGAAGCTTTCTTT.